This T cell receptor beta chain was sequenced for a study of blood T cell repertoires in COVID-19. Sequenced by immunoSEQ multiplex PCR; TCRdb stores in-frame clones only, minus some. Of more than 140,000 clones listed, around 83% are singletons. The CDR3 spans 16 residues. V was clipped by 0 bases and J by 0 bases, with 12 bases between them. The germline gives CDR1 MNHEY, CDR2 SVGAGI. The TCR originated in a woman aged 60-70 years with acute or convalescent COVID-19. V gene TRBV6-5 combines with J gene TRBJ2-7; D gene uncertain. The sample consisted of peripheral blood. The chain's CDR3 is CASSYSSLGGSYEQYF. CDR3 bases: TGTGCCAGCAGTTACTCTAGCTTAGGCGGCTCCTACGAGCAGTACTTC.